This record covers a single T cell receptor (beta chain). No antigen is known for it. The CDR3 length is 14 residues. Germline CDR1 reads MNHNS; CDR2 reads SASEGT. The germline V and J ends were trimmed by 6 bases and 7 bases, with 18 bases remaining between them. These data are taken from a study of response to subunit inactivated influenza vaccine. Study-level findings and limits: Authors suggested each seasonal influenza vaccination recruits few new T cells.

Via MiXCR, TCRdb re-called the RT-PCR reads, giving one row per CDR3 protein. In the table there are roughly 790,000 distinct CDR3 sequences, 21% of which are singletons. The chain couples TRBV6-1 to TRBJ2-5; D perhaps matches TRBD2 (6 bases). Material: PBMCs from blood, obtained roughly 5 days after vaccination. The receptor was isolated from a man aged 50 to 60 who received an inactivated influenza vaccine. CDR3 in DNA: TGTGCCAGCAGACGCGGGACGGCAAGTTGGACCCAGTACTTC. This gives the protein CASRRGTASWTQYF.